This entry lists 23 T cell receptor beta chains sequenced from one sample in a study of identical twins. TCRdb itself ran the 5' RACE reads through MiXCR, one entry per CDR3 protein. The table lists 1.5 million to 2 million distinct CDR3 sequences, around 29% of them singletons. Input material: cord blood. The receptors originated from a newborn girl in good health.

Of note for this clonotype: Just one base apart from a much larger clone, this may be a read error. The gene calls are TRBV25-1 and TRBJ1-1, with D maybe TRBD1 (6 bases). This CDR3 region has 13 residues. Per germline, CDR1 MGHDK and CDR2 SYGVNS. The V end was cut by 8 bases, the J end by 1 base, with 11 bases between. The chain's CDR3 is CASSGTSNTEAFF. CDR3 nucleotides: TGTGCCAGCTCCGGGACATCGAACACTGAAGCTTTCTTT.

This chain joins TRBV20-1 and TRBJ2-7; 8 bases match TRBD2. V trimming: 5 bases; J trimming: 4 bases; junction bases outside the gene matches: 13. The length of the CDR3 is 15 residues. Germline V gene data show CDR1 as DFQATT and CDR2 as SNEGSKA (reference sequence). The CDR3 nucleotides are TGCAGTGCTCTGAAGCATTTGGGACTAGATTACGAGCAGTACTTC. As protein: CSALKHLGLDYEQYF.

In its sample, this clonotype was seen a few times. V is TRBV12-3 or TRBV12-4 and J is TRBJ2-1; maybe TRBD1 (5 bases). The tail of the sequence fits TRBJ2-7 better, so the J call may be wrong. The CDR3 has 16 amino acids. Written as DNA, the CDR3 is TGTGCCAGCAGTTTGGAAATGGTGGGGTGGGGCAATGAGCAGTACTTC. Translation gives CASSLEMVGWGNEQYF.

This clonotype was detected only once. The chain couples TRBV7-9 to TRBJ1-3; TRBD1 is a possible D gene (5 bases). Germline CDR1 reads SEHNR; CDR2 reads FQNEAQ (reference sequence). V gave up 2 bases and J gave up 2 bases, with 13 bases separating them. This CDR3 region has 16 residues. CDR3 in DNA: TGTGCCAGCAGCTTAAAGTCGCGGGGGGCTGGAAACACCATATATTTT. The encoded protein is CASSLKSRGAGNTIYF. The whole variable domain, remainder taken from reference TRBV7-9 and TRBJ1-3, is DTGVSQNPRHKITKRGQNVTFRCDPISEHNRLYWYRQTLGQGPEFLTYFQNEAQLEKSRLLSDRFSAERPKGSFSTLEIQRTEQGDSAMYLCASSLKSRGAGNTIYFGEGSWLTVV.

This clonotype occurred a few times. The V and J genes are TRBV27 and TRBJ2-7; D remains ambiguous. This CDR3 has 16 residues. Germline V gene sequence: CDR1 MNHEY, CDR2 SMNVEV (reference sequence). Trimming shortened V by 6 bases and J by 4 bases, and 22 bases separated the two germline ends. CDR3 sequence (DNA): TGTGCCAGCAGACGATTTTTTGTGACGCAGGATTACGAGCAGTACTTC. Its translation is CASRRFFVTQDYEQYF.

The rearrangement uses TRBV14 and TRBJ2-4; D not certain. Germline CDR1 reads SGHDN; CDR2 reads FVKESK. This CDR3 spans 14 amino acids. Trimming cost V 3 bases and J 13 bases, with 19 bases left between them. CDR3 bases: TGTGCCAGCAGCCAGAGGCTAGTTTCCTACGGGCAGTACTTC. Protein: CASSQRLVSYGQYF.

The chain combines TRBV27 with TRBJ2-2; 8 positions match TRBD1. V shed 2 bases, J shed 5 bases, and the junction held 7 bases outside the gene matches. CDR1 is MNHEY, CDR2 SMNVEV, per germline (reference sequence). The length of the CDR3 is 16 residues. CDR3 in DNA: TGTGCCAGCAGTTTACAGGGGGCGCGGTGGACCGGGGAGCTGTTTTTT. Its translation is CASSLQGARWTGELFF.

Comment on this clonotype: A read error may explain this, as a much larger clone is one base away. This CDR3 reads CSVDGTSGRGDTRYF. DNA for the CDR3: TGCAGCGTTGATGGGACTAGCGGGAGGGGAGATACGCGGTATTTT. The chain recombines TRBV29-1 with TRBJ2-3, with 16 bases aligning to TRBD2. The CDR3 is 15 amino acids. Germline values: CDR1 SQVTM, CDR2 ANQGSEA.

Notes on this clonotype: An end of the junction does not agree with germline; a read error may underlie this. The chain recombines TRBV20-1 with TRBJ2-7; D not certain. The germline gives CDR1 DFQATT, CDR2 SNEGSKA (reference sequence). CDR3 length: 12 residues. The CDR3 is CSARRLGYGQYF. The CDR3 coding sequence is TGCAGTGCTAGGCGCCTTGGCTACGGGCAGTACTTC.

This clonotype appeared once. A single base separates this from a much larger clone, so it may be a read error. The final CDR3 position lacks the conserved phenylalanine or tryptophan, pointing to a likely read error. The V and J genes are TRBV4-2 and TRBJ2-3, with a weak D call TRBD2 (6 bases). Germline V gene data show CDR1 as LGHNA and CDR2 as YNFKEQ. Trimming pared 1 base from V and 2 bases from J, leaving 10 bases between. This CDR3 spans 15 amino acids. CDR3 amino acids: CASSQGLAITDTQYV. The DNA of the CDR3 is TGTGCCAGCAGCCAAGGTCTAGCGATCACAGATACGCAGTATGTT.

This clonotype was picked up a small number of times. This rearrangement joins TRBV20-1 to TRBJ2-1, with 7 bases aligning to TRBD1. Trimming at V came to 6 bases and at J to 10 bases, leaving 9 bases not matched to a gene. The CDR3 totals 12 residues. The germline CDR1 and CDR2 sequences are DFQATT and SNEGSKA (reference sequence). The CDR3 sequence: CSARGKKREQFF. The CDR3 bases are TGCAGTGCCAGGGGGAAAAAGCGGGAGCAGTTCTTC.

This clonotype was found many times. V usage is TRBV29-1 and J usage is TRBJ1-2; 8 positions agree with TRBD1. Germline lookup yields CDR1 SQVTM and CDR2 ANQGSEA. CDR3 length: 13 amino acids. With 4 bases clipped from V and 0 bases from J, the junction kept 1 base outside the gene matches. Written as DNA, the CDR3 is TGCAGCGTTGCGGGACAGGCTAACTATGGCTACACCTTC. This sequence encodes CSVAGQANYGYTF.

This clonotype turned up a few times. This sequence joins TRBV4-2 and TRBJ2-1; 8 bases agree with TRBD1. This CDR3 has 16 amino acids. CDR1 is LGHNA, CDR2 YNFKEQ, per germline. V lost 4 bases and J lost 5; bases outside the gene matches: 10. The CDR3 DNA sequence: TGTGCCAGCAGCCTCCGAAACCAGGGGGCGAACAATGAGCAGTTCTTC. Translation gives CASSLRNQGANNEQFF.

V and J are TRBV28 and TRBJ2-3; no clear D gene. Germline assignment: CDR1 MDHEN and CDR2 SYDVKM. The length of the CDR3 is 12 residues. V lost 3 bases to trimming and J lost 6 bases, with 7 bases between them. In nucleotides, the CDR3 is TGTGCCAGCAGTTTCACGTTTGATACGCAGTATTTT. It is translated as CASSFTFDTQYF.

This rearrangement joins TRBV27 to TRBJ2-5; TRBD1 is a possible D gene (5 bases). Trimming pared 0 bases from V and 11 bases from J, leaving 16 bases between. The CDR3 totals 14 residues. Germline V lookup: CDR1 MNHEY, CDR2 SMNVEV (reference sequence). This CDR3 is CASSLSAGYNEQYF. In DNA form, the CDR3 reads TGTGCCAGCAGTTTATCGGCAGGGTACAATGAGCAGTACTTC.

This clonotype was seen only a few times. The chain combines TRBV7-2 with TRBJ2-4; D is uncertain. The CDR3 extends over 16 amino acids. Germline values: CDR1 SGHTA, CDR2 FQGNSA. The germline V and J ends were trimmed by 1 base and 0 bases, with 10 bases remaining between them. The CDR3 DNA is TGTGCCAGCAGCTTAGGCTCCACAATAGCCAAAAACATTCAGTACTTC. This sequence encodes CASSLGSTIAKNIQYF.

The gene calls are TRBV3-1 and TRBJ2-3; weak D call: TRBD2 (6 bases). The CDR3 runs to 15 residues. CDR1 and CDR2 from the germline V gene are LGHDT and YNNKEL (reference sequence). Trimming cost V 1 base and J 2 bases, with 10 bases left between them. The CDR3 sequence is CASSQAGAPTDTQYF. DNA of the CDR3: TGTGCCAGCAGCCAAGCGGGAGCCCCCACAGATACGCAGTATTTT.

This chain joins TRBV5-1 and TRBJ1-2; no clear D. The V and J ends lost 0 bases and 0 bases respectively, with 9 bases between them. The CDR3 runs 15 residues. The V gene's germline CDR1 is SGHRS and CDR2 YFSETQ. The CDR3 loop reads CASSLEVKTNYGYTF. In nucleotides, the CDR3 is TGCGCCAGCAGCTTGGAAGTCAAGACTAACTATGGCTACACCTTC.

This clonotype was counted only a few times. This sequence joins TRBV7-2 and TRBJ2-7; D gene ambiguous. V shed 5 bases and J shed 0 bases, with 11 bases lying between them. CDR1 and CDR2 from the germline V gene are SGHTA and FQGNSA. This CDR3 is built from 14 residues. The CDR3 region is CASSRDTYSYEQYF. The DNA of the CDR3 is TGTGCCAGCAGCCGCGACACCTACTCCTACGAGCAGTACTTC.

This clonotype was observed many times. The chain has TRBV12-3 or TRBV12-4 and TRBJ2-3; weak D call: TRBD2 (5 bases). V was pared by 3 bases and J by 2 bases, with 9 bases between. This CDR3 has 14 amino acids. The CDR3 loop is CASSFSGFTDTQYF. The CDR3 DNA sequence: TGTGCCAGCAGTTTCTCGGGGTTCACAGATACGCAGTATTTT.

This rearrangement joins TRBV7-9 to TRBJ1-6; 9 bases map to TRBD1. The CDR3 runs 15 residues. V gave up 4 bases and J gave up 10 bases; unmatched junction bases: 8. CDR1 and CDR2 (germline): SEHNR, FQNEAQ (reference sequence). The CDR3 DNA follows: TGTGCCAGCAGCTCAACGGGACAGGGACGGTCACCCCTCCACTTT. Protein sequence: CASSSTGQGRSPLHF.

There are a few counts of this clonotype. V usage is TRBV23-1 and J usage is TRBJ2-5; the D is unclear. TRBV23-1 is treated as an ORF (open reading frame) with a function not yet certain. Trimming removed 0 bases at V and 1 base at J, with 12 bases between. The CDR3 length is 16 residues. CDR3 in DNA: TGCGCCAGCAGTCAATCGCGAGAACGGATCCAAGAGACCCAGTACTTC. Its protein is CASSQSRERIQETQYF.

The chain combines TRBV29-1 with TRBJ2-7; D possibly matches TRBD1 or TRBD2 (5 bases each). Germline CDR1 SQVTM, CDR2 ANQGSEA. Trimming removed 6 bases at V and 0 bases at J, with 12 bases between. The CDR3 is 13 amino acids. The CDR3 DNA is TGCAGCGTGACGGGACCGGCCTCCTACGAGCAGTACTTC. This gives the protein CSVTGPASYEQYF.